The source of this T cell receptor (beta chain) is a study of CD8+CD57+ T cells in acquired aplastic anemia. Whole-study context: The sorted CD4+ and CD8+ cells yielded an average about 3.3 ug of DNA. There were about 10.8 million reads, on average, for CD4+ cells from healthy donors.

CDR3 and TCR beta VDJ profiling relied on genomic DNA as the template. TCRdb ran MiXCR on the reads and lists one entry per CDR3 protein. The sample yields fewer than 70,000 distinct CDR3 sequences, around half seen once. Findings and limits, study-wide: Patients and controls shared 25 to 30 CD8+ CDR3 sequences. Patient and control CD8+ Simpson's diversity was not significantly different.

J gave up 1 base and V 6 bases, and 12 bases lay outside the gene matches. This CDR3 contains 17 residues. In germline, CDR1 is ENHRY, CDR2 SYGVKD. This clonotype was counted a few times. Its antigen is still unknown. This receptor was identified in a human donor in good health, serving as a control. This chain links TRBV10-3 with TRBJ2-5; 9 bases agree with TRBD2. The sequenced sample was sorted CD4+, CD8+, or CD8+CD57+ T cells (not recorded which) from PBMCs. CDR3 sequence: CAIRDSGGRMGQETQYF. In nucleotides, the CDR3 is TGTGCCATCAGGGATAGCGGGGGCCGAATGGGCCAAGAGACCCAGTACTTC.